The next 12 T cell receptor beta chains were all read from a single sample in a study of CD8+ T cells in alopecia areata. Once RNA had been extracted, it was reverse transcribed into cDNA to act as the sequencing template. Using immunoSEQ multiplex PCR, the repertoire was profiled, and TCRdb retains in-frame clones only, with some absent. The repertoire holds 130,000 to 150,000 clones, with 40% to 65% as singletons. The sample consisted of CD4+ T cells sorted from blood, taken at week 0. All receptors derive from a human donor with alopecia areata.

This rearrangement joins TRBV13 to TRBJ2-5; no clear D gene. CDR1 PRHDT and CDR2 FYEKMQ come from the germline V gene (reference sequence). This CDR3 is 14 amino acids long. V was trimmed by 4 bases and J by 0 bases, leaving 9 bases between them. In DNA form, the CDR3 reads TGTGCCAGCAGCTCGCCGGGCTACCAAGAGACCCAGTACTTC. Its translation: CASSSPGYQETQYF.

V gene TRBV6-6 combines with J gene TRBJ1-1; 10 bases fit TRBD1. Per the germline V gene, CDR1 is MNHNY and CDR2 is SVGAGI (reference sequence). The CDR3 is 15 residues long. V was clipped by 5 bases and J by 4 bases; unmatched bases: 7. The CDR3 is CASSTTGGQSTEAFF. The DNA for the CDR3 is TGTGCCAGCAGTACGACAGGGGGCCAGAGCACTGAAGCTTTCTTT.

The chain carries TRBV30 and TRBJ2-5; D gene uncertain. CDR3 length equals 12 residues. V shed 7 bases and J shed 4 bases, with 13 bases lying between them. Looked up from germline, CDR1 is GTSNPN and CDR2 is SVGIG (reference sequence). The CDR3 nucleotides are TGTGCCTCGGCCCCCAGTAGAGAGACCCAGTACTTC. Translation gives CASAPSRETQYF.

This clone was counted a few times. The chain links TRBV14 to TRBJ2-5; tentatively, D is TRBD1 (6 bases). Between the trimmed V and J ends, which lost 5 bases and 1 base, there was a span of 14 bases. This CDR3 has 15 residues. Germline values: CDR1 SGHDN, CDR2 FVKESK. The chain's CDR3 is CASSGLRTAQETQYF. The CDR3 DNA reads TGTGCCAGCAGCGGGCTTAGGACAGCCCAAGAGACCCAGTACTTC.

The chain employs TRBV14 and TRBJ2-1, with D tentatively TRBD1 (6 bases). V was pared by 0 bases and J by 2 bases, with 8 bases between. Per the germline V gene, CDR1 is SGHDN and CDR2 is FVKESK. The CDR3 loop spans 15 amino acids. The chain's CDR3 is CASSQDRQAYNEQFF. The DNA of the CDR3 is TGTGCCAGCAGCCAAGACAGACAGGCCTACAATGAGCAGTTCTTC. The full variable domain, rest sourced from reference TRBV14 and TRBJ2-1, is EAGVTQFPSHSVIEKGQTVTLRCDPISGHDNLYWYRRVMGKEIKFLLHFVKESKQDESGMPNNRFLAERTGGTYSTLKVQPAELEDSGVYFCASSQDRQAYNEQFFGPGTRLTVL.

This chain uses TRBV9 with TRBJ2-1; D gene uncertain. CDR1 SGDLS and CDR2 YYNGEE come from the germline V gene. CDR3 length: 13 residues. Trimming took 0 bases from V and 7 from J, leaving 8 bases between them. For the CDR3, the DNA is TGTGCCAGCAGCGTAGGATTGGGGAATGAGCAGTTCTTC. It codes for CASSVGLGNEQFF.

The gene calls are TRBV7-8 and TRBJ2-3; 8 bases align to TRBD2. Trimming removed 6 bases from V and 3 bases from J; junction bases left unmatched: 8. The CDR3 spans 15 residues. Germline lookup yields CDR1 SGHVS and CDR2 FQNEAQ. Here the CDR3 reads CASRTREGETDTQYF. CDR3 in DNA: TGTGCCAGCAGAACTCGGGAGGGAGAGACAGATACGCAGTATTTT.

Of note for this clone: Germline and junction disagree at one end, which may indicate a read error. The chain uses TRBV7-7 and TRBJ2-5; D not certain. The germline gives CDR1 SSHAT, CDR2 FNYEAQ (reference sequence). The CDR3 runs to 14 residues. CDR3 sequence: CASSLKGWGETQYF. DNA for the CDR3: TGTGCTAGCAGCTTAAAAGGGTGGGGAGAGACCCAGTACTTC.

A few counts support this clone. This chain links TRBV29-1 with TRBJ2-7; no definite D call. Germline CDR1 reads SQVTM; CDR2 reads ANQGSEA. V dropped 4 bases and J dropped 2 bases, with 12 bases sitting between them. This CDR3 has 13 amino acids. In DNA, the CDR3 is TGCAGCGTTGTAGGTGCTGCGACCTACGAGCAGTACTTC. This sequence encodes CSVVGAATYEQYF.

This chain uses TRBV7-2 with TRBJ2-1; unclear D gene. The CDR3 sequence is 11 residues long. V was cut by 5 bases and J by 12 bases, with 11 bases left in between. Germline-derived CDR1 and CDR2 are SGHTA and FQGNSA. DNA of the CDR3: TGTGCCAGCAGCCCCGACATATGGCAGTTCTTC. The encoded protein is CASSPDIWQFF.

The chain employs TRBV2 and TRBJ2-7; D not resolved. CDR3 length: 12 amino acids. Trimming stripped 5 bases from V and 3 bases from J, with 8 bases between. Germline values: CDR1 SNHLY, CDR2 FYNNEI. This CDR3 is CASSRQDYEQYF. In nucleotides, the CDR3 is TGTGCCAGCAGTCGGCAAGACTACGAGCAGTACTTC.

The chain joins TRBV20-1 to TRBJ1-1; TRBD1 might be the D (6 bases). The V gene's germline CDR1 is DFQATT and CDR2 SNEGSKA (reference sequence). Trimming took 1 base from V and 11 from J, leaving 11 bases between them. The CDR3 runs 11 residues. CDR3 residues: CSARGSGAAFF. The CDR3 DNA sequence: TGCAGTGCTAGAGGATCAGGGGCCGCTTTCTTT.